The clone carrying this TCR beta chain was seen only a few times. The record originates from a study of CD8+ T cells in alopecia areata. Study summary: Tofacitinib administration persisted for 6 to 18 months, succeeded by 6 months off drug.

The CDR3 covers 12 residues. Trimming stripped 2 bases from V and 2 bases from J, with 5 bases between. Looked up from germline, CDR1 is SQVTM and CDR2 is ANQGSEA. Sequencing relied on a cDNA template that was reverse transcribed from extracted RNA. Measured with immunoSEQ multiplex PCR; TCRdb has only the in-frame clones, and not every one. The top ten hold less than 8% of the sample, which has 150,000 or so clones, around 47% seen once. Sequenced sample: CD4+ T cells sorted from blood. This TCR was sampled from a human donor with alopecia areata. V and J are TRBV29-1 and TRBJ2-3, with unresolved D. CDR3 in DNA: TGCAGCGTTGAATTGCTCACAGATACGCAGTATTTT. Translation gives CSVELLTDTQYF.